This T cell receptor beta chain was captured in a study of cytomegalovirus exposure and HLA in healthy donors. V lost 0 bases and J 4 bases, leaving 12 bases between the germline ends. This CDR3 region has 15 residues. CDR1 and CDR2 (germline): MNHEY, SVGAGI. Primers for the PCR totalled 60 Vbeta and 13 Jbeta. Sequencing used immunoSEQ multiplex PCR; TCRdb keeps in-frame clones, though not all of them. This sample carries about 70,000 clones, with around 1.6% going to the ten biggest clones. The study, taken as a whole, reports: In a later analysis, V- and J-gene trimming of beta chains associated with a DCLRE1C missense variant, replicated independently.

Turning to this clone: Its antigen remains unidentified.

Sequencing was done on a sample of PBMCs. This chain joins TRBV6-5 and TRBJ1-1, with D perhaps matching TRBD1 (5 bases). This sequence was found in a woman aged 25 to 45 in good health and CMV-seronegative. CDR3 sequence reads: CASSYSGGESTEAFF. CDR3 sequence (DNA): TGTGCCAGCAGTTACTCGGGGGGAGAGTCCACTGAAGCTTTCTTT.